This TCR beta chain was found in a study of vaccination effects on CD4 cells after COVID-19 (dated 2022 in TCRdb). For the wider study: Participants received two doses of either the BNT162b2 or the mRNA-1273 mRNA SARS-CoV-2 vaccine. Cultures from other donors in the study were sequenced with the Oncomine TCR Beta short-read assay on an Illumina iSeq 100. SARS-CoV-2 spike-specific CD4+ TCR repertoires were compared before and after mRNA vaccination in COVID-19 convalescent patients and in infection-naive vaccine recipients. A total of over nine COVID-19 convalescent patients and several SARS-CoV-2-naive healthy vaccine recipients were included in the full study. Overall study results and their limits: The study was limited by a small number of convalescent patients, and early post-infection timepoints were lacking. In healthy vaccine recipients, vaccine-induced clones were almost all SARS-CoV-2 mono-reactive, with only 1 of 255 cross-reactive with common cold coronaviruses. Both infection-induced and vaccine-induced clones contracted markedly at late post-vaccination timepoints, which is consistent with waning T cell responses.

Library creation used the immunoSEQ multiplex PCR assay. DNA from the cultured, isolated CD4+ T cells was subjected to TCR beta CDR3 sequencing. The paper's processing steps were these. Non-productive TCR sequences were removed, reads were trimmed to the CDR3 region, and CDR3s of at least 7 amino acids were retained. Antigen-specific clonotypes were identified using the MANAFEST web app by comparison of expansion in peptide wells against reference cultures. For clones to be considered positive, expansion at FDR<0.05 versus reference and all other wells, an odds ratio above 5, and a frequency above 0.1% in two replicate wells were required. Cross-reactive clonotypes were defined as significantly expanded in SARS-CoV-2 spike wells and in at least one common cold coronavirus spike condition. CDR3 similarity was assessed by Levenshtein distance with the stringdist R package, and unrooted trees were built with ape in R 3.6.1. TCRdb obtained this table from immuneACCESS and retained in-frame rearrangements with V and J assigned. These tables miss some clones; where compared with another copy, unresolved V genes account for less than half of the shortfall, and the remainder is unexplained. V, J and clone size are those of that table, while D and trimming were read from the DNA. This sample lists 65,000 to 85,000 clones; about 80% were detected once. The ten largest clones take up about 12% of the sample.

To identify antigen-specific CD4+ T cell clonotypes by their expansion, the ViraFEST assay first stimulated PBMC with viral peptide pools and then applied TCR sequencing. After around 10 days of culture, CD4+ T cells were isolated with the EasySep CD4+ T cell isolation kit. None of the healthy vaccine recipients had a prior SARS-CoV-2 infection, which was confirmed by nucleocapsid antibody tests that came back negative both before and after vaccination. Over 1.5 million PBMC per well were cultured with about 9 ug/ml peptides in IMDM containing roughly 5% human AB serum, around 9.7 IU/ml IL-2 and gentamicin. On days 3 and 7, half of the culture medium was replaced with fresh IL-2-containing medium. Unless noted otherwise, every peptide stimulation condition was cultured in triplicate wells. PBMC were separated from whole blood using Ficoll-Paque Plus gradient centrifugation and were then either cryopreserved at -140C or used fresh. The overlapping peptide pools covered the spike proteins of SARS-CoV-2 and of the common cold coronaviruses HCoV-NL63, HCoV-OC43 and HCoV-229E. The QIAamp micro DNA kit was used to extract genomic DNA from the cultured CD4+ T cells.

Trimming costs V 0 bases and J 4 bases, and their ends lie 19 bases apart. As encoded in the germline V gene, CDR1 is SGDLS while CDR2 is YYNGEE. Including the terminal cysteine and phenylalanine, the CDR3 comprises 18 residues. Left in the record is the CDR3 DNA by itself, 54 bases read in frame from the first base. A word on this clone: Which antigen it targets is not known. No much larger clone exists at a distance of one base, and base qualities are not known.

The chain is encoded by TRBV9 joined to TRBJ2-2; no D gene call is confident. This specimen consisted of CD4+ T cells from PBMCs cultured with SARS-CoV-2 spike peptides, obtained before COVID-19 vaccination. The cell subset or site label here, explained by the study, means: SARS-CoV-2 spike overlapping peptide pool stimulation. This clonotype was sampled from a human donor who received a COVID-19 vaccine. DNA sequence: TGTGCCAGCAGCGTAGCCCCCCTCGAGGAAGTTGGCACCGGGGAGCTGTTTTTT. This gives the protein CASSVAPLEEVGTGELFF.